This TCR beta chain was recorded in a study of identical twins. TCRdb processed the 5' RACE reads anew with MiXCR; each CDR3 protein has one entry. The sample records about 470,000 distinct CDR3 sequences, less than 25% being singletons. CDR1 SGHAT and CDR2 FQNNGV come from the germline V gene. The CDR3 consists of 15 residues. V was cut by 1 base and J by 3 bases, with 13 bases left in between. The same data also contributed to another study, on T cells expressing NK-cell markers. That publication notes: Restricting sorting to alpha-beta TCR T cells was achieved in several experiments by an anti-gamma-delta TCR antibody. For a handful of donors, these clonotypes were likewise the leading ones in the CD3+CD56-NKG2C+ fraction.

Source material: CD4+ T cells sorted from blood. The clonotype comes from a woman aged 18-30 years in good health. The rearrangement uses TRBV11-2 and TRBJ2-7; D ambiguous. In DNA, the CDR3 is TGTGCCAGCAGCTTAGGGTCGAGGTTCAACTACGAGCAGTACTTC. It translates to CASSLGSRFNYEQYF.